This TCR beta chain was found in a study of OX40 agonist ivuxolimab in advanced cancers. Study details: The study reported partial responses in three patients: one hepatocellular carcinoma, two cutaneous melanoma. General observations from the study: Expanded peripheral T cells had an undetermined antigen specificity. Relative to CD4+, CD8+ T cells held more expanded clones on average.

Sequencing was performed with immunoSEQ multiplex PCR; in TCRdb, only in-frame clones are kept and a portion is missing. This sample has about 60,000 clones, with roughly 86% found just once. CDR1 GTSNPN and CDR2 SVGIG come from the germline V gene (reference sequence). V lost 6 bases, J lost 0 bases, and 12 bases lay in between. The CDR3 sequence is 15 residues long. Comments on this clone: Its antigen is still unknown.

The rearrangement joins TRBV30 to TRBJ2-6; no firm D call. Here the sequenced sample was CD4+ or CD8+ T cells sorted from blood, taken in a trial of the OX40 agonist ivuxolimab. This clonotype originated in an adult with an advanced solid tumor such as melanoma, head and neck, liver or kidney cancer. CDR3 residues: CACTFDGSGANVLTF. For the CDR3, the DNA is TGTGCCTGTACCTTTGACGGCTCTGGGGCCAACGTCCTGACTTTC.